This T cell receptor (beta chain) was observed in a study of OX40 agonist ivuxolimab in advanced cancers. With regard to this clone: Its antigen remains unknown.

The CDR3 length is 16 residues. Trimming left V 6 bases short and J 1 base short, with 16 bases between. Germline CDR1 is MNHEY and CDR2 is SMNVEV (reference sequence). Whole-study findings and limits: CD4+ and CD8+ blood T cells expanded clonally by week 6 at 0.1 to 3.0 mg/kg.

Sequenced by immunoSEQ multiplex PCR; TCRdb stores in-frame clones only, minus some. The sample contains some 77,000 clones, around 85% of which appear only once. The chain joins TRBV27 to TRBJ2-4; TRBD2 might be the D (5 bases). This specimen was CD4+ or CD8+ T cells sorted from blood, taken in a trial of the OX40 agonist ivuxolimab. This clonotype originated in an adult with an advanced solid tumor such as melanoma, head and neck, liver or kidney cancer. The CDR3 DNA sequence: TGTGCCAGCAGCCCGGACTCCTCTTGGGCCAAAAACATTCAGTACTTC. Protein product: CASSPDSSWAKNIQYF.